The clone carrying this T cell receptor beta chain was seen repeatedly, ten times or more. Its cognate antigen is unknown. Each cDNA got a UMI-containing oligo ligated at its 3' end. An equimolar mix of RC1.1 and RC1.2 primed the beta chain across TRBC1 and TRBC2. TCRdb redid the calling of the UMI-ligation and nested PCR reads with MiXCR, one entry per CDR3 protein. The sample yields over 40,000 distinct CDR3 sequences, 11% seen once. This entry comes from a study of quantifying T cell responses using KT2 cells. Overall study context: TCR alpha and beta constant-region primers primed reverse transcription of RNA. The second PCR ran as a qPCR until a predetermined fluorescence threshold was reached.

Broader study findings: Detection of KT2 sequences held at the lowest tested level, about one cell per 100,000 PBMC.

The sample is PBMC spiked with counted cells of clone KT2. This receptor was identified in a human donor. Sample: PBMCs spiked with cells of the T cell clone KT2.

The CDR3 protein is CSVEPPEITDTQYF. The CDR3 bases are TGCAGCGTTGAACCTCCAGAGATCACAGATACGCAGTATTTT. The rearrangement links TRBV29-1 to TRBJ2-3; D unresolved. This CDR3 region has 14 residues. Trimming left V 2 bases short and J 2 bases short, with 11 bases between. Germline CDR1 reads SQVTM; CDR2 reads ANQGSEA.